Described below is a single T cell receptor beta chain sequence and its context. The entry originates in a study of patients and donors after allogeneic stem cell transplantation. One entry per CDR3 protein, called by TCRdb with MiXCR from the RT-PCR reads. The table records 200,000 to 250,000 distinct CDR3 sequences, roughly 14% of them present only once. What was sequenced was blood, either unsorted or a sorted T cell fraction (not recorded which). This receptor was obtained from a human donor who was either an allogeneic HSCT recipient or a stem cell or donor lymphocyte infusion donor (not recorded which). It is not recorded whose cells these are; they may come from a transplant donor.

CDR3 in amino acids: CASSRDRVPYEQYF. Here the CDR3 DNA reads TGTGCCAGCAGCCGGGACAGGGTCCCTTACGAGCAGTACTTC. This chain uses TRBV11-2 with TRBJ2-7; 9 bases agree with TRBD1. The CDR3 consists of 14 residues. V shed 5 bases and J 4 bases; nucleotides not matched to a gene: 6. Per the germline V gene, CDR1 is SGHAT and CDR2 is FQNNGV. Based on the CDR3 plus reference TRBV11-2 and TRBJ2-7, the full variable domain is EAGVAQSPRYKIIEKRQSVAFWCNPISGHATLYWYQQILGQGPKLLIQFQNNGVVDDSQLPKDRFSAERLKGVDSTLKIQPAKLEDSAVYLCASSRDRVPYEQYFGPGTRLTVT.